The T cell receptor beta chain described here comes from a study of blood T cell repertoires in COVID-19 (dated by TCRdb to between 2020 and 2021). The study in broad terms: Samples covering the acute and convalescent phases of COVID-19 were provided by collaborators in the United States, Italy and Spain. The samples were drawn from two sources: the first 160 participants of the ongoing ImmuneRACE study, and some 1,300 subjects contributed by 6 global collaborators. Sample metadata almost always included a de-identified subject ID, COVID-19 status, age in years and sex. Deeply sampled blood TCRbeta repertoires from subjects exposed to, actively infected with, or recovered from COVID-19 were included in the dataset. The repertoires were released in a freely available public database meant as a resource for research on the immune response to SARS-CoV-2. Where available, HLA class I and class II types were taken from metadata supplied by the sample provider and were not determined by assay-based typing. The material from the prospective study consisted of cDNA or gDNA derived from T cells, B-cell-depleted T cells, or PBMCs.

CDR1 and CDR2 were assigned from the germline V gene as MDHEN and SYDVKM. Including the terminal cysteine and phenylalanine, the CDR3 comprises 14 residues. CDR3 DNA only is kept here, 42 bases in frame from base 1. Trimming removed 5 bases from V and 0 bases from J, leaving 11 bases between the germline ends. Samples from volunteer blood donors who had recovered from COVID-19 were contributed by a second Seattle source. The collaborating institutions used their own protocols to collect whole blood in K2EDTA tubes. For TCRbeta analysis, collaborators shipped samples in one of three forms: frozen whole blood, isolated PBMCs, or DNA extracted from either of those sample types. TCRbeta CDR3 regions were amplified from genomic DNA by means of the immunoSEQ Assay, a bias-controlled multiplex PCR. Processing in the source paper ran as follows. Within the assay, amplification of reference gene primers was used to estimate how many nucleated cells each sample contained. To quantify the absolute abundance of each unique TCRbeta CDR3 rearrangement, sequence reads were collapsed and filtered. For each sample, productive Simpson clonality was calculated as the square root of Simpson's diversity index over productive rearrangements. Drawn from immuneACCESS, this table holds only the in-frame rearrangements with V and J called that TCRdb kept. Clones are partly lost; checked studies trace under half to an unresolved V gene and leave the rest unexplained. V and J calls and clone size are those listed in that table; D and trimming were worked out from the DNA. For this sample the table gives about 170,000 clones, of which around 89% were detected only once. The top ten hold approximately 2.1% of the sample.

Turning to this clone: The antigen it recognizes is unknown. Base quality data are lacking; no much larger clone is found one base away.

What the work shows at the level of the full study, not this receptor alone: The quantity of clinical and demographic metadata differed by source and by participant and was supplied without curation.

The sequence was obtained from a man over 45 who had recovered from COVID-19. The chain couples TRBV28 to TRBJ2-7; TRBD2 is possibly the D segment (5 matching bases). What was sequenced was peripheral blood. The DNA sequence is as follows: TGTGCCAGCAGTCGAGGGTTCAGCTCCTACGAGCAGTACTTC. It codes for CASSRGFSSYEQYF.